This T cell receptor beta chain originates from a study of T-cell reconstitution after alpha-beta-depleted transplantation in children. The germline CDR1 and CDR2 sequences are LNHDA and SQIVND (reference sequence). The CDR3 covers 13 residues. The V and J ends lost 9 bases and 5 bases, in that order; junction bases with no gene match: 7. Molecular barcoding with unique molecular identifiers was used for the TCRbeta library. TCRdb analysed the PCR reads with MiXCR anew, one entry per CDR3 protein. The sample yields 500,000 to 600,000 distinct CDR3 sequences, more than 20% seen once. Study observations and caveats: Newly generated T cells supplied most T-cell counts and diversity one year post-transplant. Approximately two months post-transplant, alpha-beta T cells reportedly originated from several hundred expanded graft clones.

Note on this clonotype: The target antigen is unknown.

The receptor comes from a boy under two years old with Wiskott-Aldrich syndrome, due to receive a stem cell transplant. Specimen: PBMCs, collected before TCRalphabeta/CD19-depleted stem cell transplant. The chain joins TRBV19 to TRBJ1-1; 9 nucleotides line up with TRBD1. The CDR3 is CASRHRGLTEAFF. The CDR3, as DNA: TGTGCCAGCAGGCACAGGGGGCTAACTGAAGCTTTCTTT.